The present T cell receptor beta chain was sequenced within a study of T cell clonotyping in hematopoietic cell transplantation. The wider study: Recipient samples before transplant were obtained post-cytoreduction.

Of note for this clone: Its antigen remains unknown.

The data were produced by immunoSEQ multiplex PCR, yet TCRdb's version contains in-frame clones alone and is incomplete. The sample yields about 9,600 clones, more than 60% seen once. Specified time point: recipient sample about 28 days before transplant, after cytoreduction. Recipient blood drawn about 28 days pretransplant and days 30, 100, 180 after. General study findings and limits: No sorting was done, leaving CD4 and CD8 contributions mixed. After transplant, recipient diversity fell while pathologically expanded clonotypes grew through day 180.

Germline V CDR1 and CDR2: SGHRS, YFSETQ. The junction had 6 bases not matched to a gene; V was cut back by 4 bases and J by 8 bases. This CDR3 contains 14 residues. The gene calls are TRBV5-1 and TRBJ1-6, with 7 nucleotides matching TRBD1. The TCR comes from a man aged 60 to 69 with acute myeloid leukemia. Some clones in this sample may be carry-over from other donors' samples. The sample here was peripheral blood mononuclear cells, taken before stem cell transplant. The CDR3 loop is CASSRGTDDSPLHF. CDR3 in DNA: TGCGCCAGCAGCCGGGGGACAGATGATTCACCCCTCCACTTT.